Listed here are 15 T cell receptor beta chains from one sample, sequenced in a study of blood T cell repertoires in COVID-19. TCRdb's copy holds only in-frame clones and misses some; the assay was immunoSEQ multiplex PCR. The table shows roughly 230,000 clones, with approximately 86% occurring only once. Source material: peripheral blood. The origin of the receptors is a human donor in a cohort sampled during active COVID-19.

The CDR3 protein is CASSSPGLAYEQYF. CDR3 in DNA: TGTGCCAGCAGTTCTCCGGGACTAGCCTACGAGCAGTACTTC. The chain links TRBV28 to TRBJ2-7; 8 bases match TRBD2. The CDR3 sequence is 14 residues long. Trimming took 4 bases from V and 2 from J; bases not matched to a gene: 4. Per germline, CDR1 MDHEN and CDR2 SYDVKM.

The CDR3 nucleotides read TGTGCCAGCAAAGCAGGGACAGGGGGCAGGCAGCCCCAGCATTTT. Amino acid sequence: CASKAGTGGRQPQHF. The V gene is TRBV2, the J gene TRBJ1-5; 12 bases fit TRBD1. V trimming: 7 bases; J trimming: 7 bases; junction bases outside the gene matches: 8. Looked up from germline, CDR1 is SNHLY and CDR2 is FYNNEI. The CDR3 is 15 residues long. The whole variable domain, filled in from reference TRBV2 and TRBJ1-5, reads EPEVTQTPSHQVTQMGQEVILRCVPISNHLYFYWYRQILGQKVEFLVSFYNNEISEKSEIFDDQFSVERPDGSNFTLKIRSTKLEDSAMYFCASKAGTGGRQPQHFGDGTRLSIL.

The V call is TRBV6-2 or TRBV6-3, the J call TRBJ1-1; D remains unclear. CDR1 and CDR2 from the germline V gene are MNHEY and SVGEGT. V was cut by 4 bases and J by 7 bases, with 7 bases left in between. CDR3 length: 11 residues. The CDR3 loop reads CASSFPGEAFF. CDR3 DNA sequence: TGTGCCAGCAGTTTTCCCGGTGAAGCTTTCTTT.

The chain couples TRBV7-9 to TRBJ1-2, with 7 bases lining up with TRBD1. Germline V gene data show CDR1 as SEHNR and CDR2 as FQNEAQ (reference sequence). The CDR3 length is 13 residues. Germline trimming cut 0 bases from V and 6 bases from J; bases unmatched to any gene: 1. This CDR3 is CASSLAGQDGYTF. CDR3 DNA: TGTGCCAGCAGCTTAGCCGGACAGGATGGCTACACCTTC.

This chain connects TRBV7-3 to TRBJ1-1; 9 bases are a match to TRBD1. Trimming removed 4 bases from V and 1 base from J; junction bases left unmatched: 4. The CDR3 extends over 15 amino acids. Per the germline V gene, CDR1 is SGHTA and CDR2 is FQGTGA. CDR3 region: CASSWGTGKNTEAFF. The CDR3 DNA reads as TGTGCCAGCAGCTGGGGGACAGGGAAGAACACTGAAGCTTTCTTT.

This clone has a handful of counts. This chain joins TRBV6-2 or TRBV6-3 and TRBJ2-1; TRBD1 is a possible D gene (6 bases). CDR3 length: 15 residues. Germline V lookup: CDR1 MNHEY, CDR2 SVGEGT. Trimming removed 5 bases at V and 2 bases at J, with 13 bases between. The CDR3 here is CASSLRGEAYNEQFF. DNA of the CDR3: TGTGCCAGCAGTCTCAGGGGAGAAGCCTACAATGAGCAGTTCTTC.

V usage is TRBV18 and J usage is TRBJ2-2; 8 nucleotides match TRBD2. CDR3 length: 15 residues. CDR1 is KGHSH, CDR2 LQKENI, per germline. V was pared by 2 bases and J by 2 bases, with 1 base of the junction left unmatched. As DNA, the CDR3 is TGTGCCAGCTCACCAAGCGGGAGTAACACCGGGGAGCTGTTTTTT. It translates to CASSPSGSNTGELFF.

The chain links TRBV19 to TRBJ2-7, with D possibly being TRBD2 (5 bases). V was clipped by 6 bases and J by 7 bases, with 16 bases between them. The germline gives CDR1 LNHDA, CDR2 SQIVND (reference sequence). This CDR3 has 13 residues. The CDR3 protein is CASSYRASGEQYF. The CDR3 DNA follows: TGTGCCAGTAGCTATCGCGCTTCGGGGGAGCAGTACTTC.

The V gene is TRBV6-1, the J gene TRBJ1-4; D is undetermined. The CDR3 has 16 amino acids. Trimming took 4 bases from V and 0 from J, leaving 12 bases between them. Germline V gene lookup returns CDR1 MNHNS and CDR2 SASEGT. CDR3 coding DNA: TGTGCCAGCAGTGGGCCCAACCTGGCAACTAATGAAAAACTGTTTTTT. It is translated as CASSGPNLATNEKLFF.

The rearrangement joins TRBV5-1 to TRBJ1-6, with D unclear. The CDR3 covers 15 residues. The germline gives CDR1 SGHRS, CDR2 YFSETQ. The ends were cut back, 3 bases at V and 8 bases at J, with 15 bases in the middle. Here the CDR3 DNA reads TGCGCCAGCAGCTACTACCTCAATGGAGATTCACCCCTCCACTTT. Translation gives CASSYYLNGDSPLHF.

This rearrangement joins TRBV4-3 to TRBJ1-6; D is unclear. Germline lookup yields CDR1 LGHNA and CDR2 YSLEER. Trimming shortened V by 1 base and J by 7 bases, and 11 bases separated the two germline ends. This CDR3 is 15 amino acids long. CDR3 bases: TGCGCCAGCAGCCAAGTCAGGTTTCAGAATTCACCCCTCCACTTT. Translation: CASSQVRFQNSPLHF.

This chain connects TRBV27 to TRBJ1-2; TRBD1 agrees at 8 bases. V shed 5 bases, J shed 6 bases, and the junction held 11 bases outside the gene matches. Germline CDR1 is MNHEY and CDR2 is SMNVEV (reference sequence). CDR3 length: 15 residues. CDR3 bases: TGTGCCAGCAGTAAAGCAGCTACAGGGGGACATGGCTACACCTTC. The encoded protein is CASSKAATGGHGYTF.

This sequence joins TRBV5-1 and TRBJ2-5; 8 nucleotides align to TRBD2. The length of the CDR3 is 15 residues. Germline CDR1 is SGHRS and CDR2 is YFSETQ. V shed 5 bases, J shed 7 bases, and the junction held 13 bases outside the gene matches. CDR3 residues: CASRPSGLAEGTQYF. Written as DNA, the CDR3 is TGCGCCAGCAGGCCGTCTGGACTAGCAGAGGGGACCCAGTACTTC. The full variable domain, completed using reference TRBV5-1 and TRBJ2-5, is KAGVTQTPRYLIKTRGQQVTLSCSPISGHRSVSWYQQTPGQGLQFLFEYFSETQRNKGNFPGRFSGRQFSNSRSEMNVSTLELGDSALYLCASRPSGLAEGTQYFGPGTRLLVL.

The chain joins TRBV30 to TRBJ2-5; 10 bases fit TRBD1. Germline V lookup: CDR1 GTSNPN, CDR2 SVGIG (reference sequence). Unmatched junction bases numbered 8, after V lost 5 bases and J lost 5 bases. This CDR3 has 14 residues. The CDR3, as DNA: TGTGCCTGGGACAGGGGGCAGCCCGGGGAGACCCAGTACTTC. Translated: CAWDRGQPGETQYF.

The chain carries TRBV29-1 and TRBJ2-1, with 9 bases fitting TRBD1. The trim removed 4 bases at V and 8 bases at J, leaving 6 bases unmatched. This CDR3 region has 13 residues. Germline V CDR1 and CDR2: SQVTM, ANQGSEA. In DNA, the CDR3 is TGCAGCGTTGCGAAAACAGGGGGCTATGAGCAGTTCTTC. Translation gives CSVAKTGGYEQFF.